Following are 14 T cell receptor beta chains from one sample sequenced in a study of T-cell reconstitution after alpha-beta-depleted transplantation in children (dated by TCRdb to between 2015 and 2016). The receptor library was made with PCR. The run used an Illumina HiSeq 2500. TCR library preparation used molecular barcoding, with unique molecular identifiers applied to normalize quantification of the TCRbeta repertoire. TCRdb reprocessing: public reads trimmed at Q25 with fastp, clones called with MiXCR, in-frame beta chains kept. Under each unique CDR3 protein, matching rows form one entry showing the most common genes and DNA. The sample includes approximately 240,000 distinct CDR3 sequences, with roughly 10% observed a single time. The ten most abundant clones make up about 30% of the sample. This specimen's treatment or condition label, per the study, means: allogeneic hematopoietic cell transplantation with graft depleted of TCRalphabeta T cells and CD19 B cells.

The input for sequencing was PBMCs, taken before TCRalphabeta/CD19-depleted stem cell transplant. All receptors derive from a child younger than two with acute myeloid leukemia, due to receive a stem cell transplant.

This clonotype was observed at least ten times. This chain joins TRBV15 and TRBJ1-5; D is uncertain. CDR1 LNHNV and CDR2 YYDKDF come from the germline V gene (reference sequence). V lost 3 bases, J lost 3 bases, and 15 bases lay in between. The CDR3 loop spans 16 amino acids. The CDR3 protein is CATSSTYVTYNQPQHF. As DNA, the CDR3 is TGTGCCACCAGCAGCACATATGTAACCTACAATCAGCCCCAGCATTTT.

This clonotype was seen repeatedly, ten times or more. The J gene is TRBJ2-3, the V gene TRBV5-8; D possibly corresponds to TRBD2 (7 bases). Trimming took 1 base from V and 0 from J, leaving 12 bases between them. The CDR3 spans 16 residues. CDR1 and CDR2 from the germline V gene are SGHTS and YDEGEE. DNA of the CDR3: TGTGCCAGCAGCTTGAGGGGGGGCTCTAGCACAGATACGCAGTATTTT. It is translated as CASSLRGGSSTDTQYF.

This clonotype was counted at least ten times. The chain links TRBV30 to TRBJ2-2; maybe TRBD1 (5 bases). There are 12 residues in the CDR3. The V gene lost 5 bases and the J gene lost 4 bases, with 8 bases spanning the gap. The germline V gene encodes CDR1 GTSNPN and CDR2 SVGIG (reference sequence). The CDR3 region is CAWDRSTGELFF. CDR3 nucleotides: TGTGCCTGGGACAGATCCACCGGGGAGCTGTTTTTT. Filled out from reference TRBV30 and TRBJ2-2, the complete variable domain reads SQTIHQWPATLVQPVGSPLSLECTVEGTSNPNLYWYRQAAGRGLQLLFYSVGIGQISSEVPQNLSASRPQDRQFILSSKKLLLSDSGFYLCAWDRSTGELFFGEGSRLTVL.

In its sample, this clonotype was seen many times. Here the CDR3 reads CASSEVGRNSPLHF. The CDR3 nucleotides are TGTGCCAGCAGTGAAGTAGGGAGAAATTCACCCCTCCACTTT. This chain uses TRBV6-1 with TRBJ1-6, with D uncertain. V lost 1 base and J lost 7, with 8 bases in between. The CDR3 length is 14 residues. CDR1 and CDR2 from the germline V gene are MNHNS and SASEGT.

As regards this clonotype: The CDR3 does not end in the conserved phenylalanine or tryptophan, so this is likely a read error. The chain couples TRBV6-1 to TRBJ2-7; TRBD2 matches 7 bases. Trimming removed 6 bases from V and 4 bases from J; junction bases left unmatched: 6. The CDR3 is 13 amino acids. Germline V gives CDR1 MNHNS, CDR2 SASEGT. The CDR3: CASRVSGLYEQYC. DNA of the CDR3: TGTGCCAGCAGGGTTAGCGGGTTATACGAGCAGTACTGC.

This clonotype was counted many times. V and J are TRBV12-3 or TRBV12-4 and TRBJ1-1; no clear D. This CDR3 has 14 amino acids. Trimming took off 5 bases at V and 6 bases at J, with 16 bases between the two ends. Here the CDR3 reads CASSTPGDMAEAFF. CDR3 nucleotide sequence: TGTGCCAGCAGTACACCCGGGGATATGGCTGAAGCTTTCTTT.

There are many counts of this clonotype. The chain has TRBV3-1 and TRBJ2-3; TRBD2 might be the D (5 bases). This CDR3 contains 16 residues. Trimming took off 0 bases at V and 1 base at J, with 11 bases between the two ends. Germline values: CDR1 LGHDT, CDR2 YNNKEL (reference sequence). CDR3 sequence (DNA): TGTGCCAGCAGCCAAGATACGGGGTCTGGCACAGATACGCAGTATTTT. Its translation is CASSQDTGSGTDTQYF.

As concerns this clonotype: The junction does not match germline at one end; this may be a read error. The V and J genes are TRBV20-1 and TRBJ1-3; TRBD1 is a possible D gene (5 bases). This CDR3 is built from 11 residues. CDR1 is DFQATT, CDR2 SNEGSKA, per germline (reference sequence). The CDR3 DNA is TGCAGTGCTGGAGACAGACAGCTAAAGTATTTT. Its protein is CSAGDRQLKYF.

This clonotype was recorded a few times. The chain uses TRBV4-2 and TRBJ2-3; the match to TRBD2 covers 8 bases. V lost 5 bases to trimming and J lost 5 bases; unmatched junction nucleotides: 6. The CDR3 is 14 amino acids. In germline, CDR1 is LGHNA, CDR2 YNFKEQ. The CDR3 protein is CASSERSGRDTQYF. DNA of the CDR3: TGTGCCAGCAGCGAACGAAGCGGGAGAGATACGCAGTATTTT.

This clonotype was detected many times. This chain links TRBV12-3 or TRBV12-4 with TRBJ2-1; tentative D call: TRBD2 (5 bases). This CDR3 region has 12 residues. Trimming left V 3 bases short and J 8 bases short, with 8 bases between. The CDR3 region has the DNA TGTGCCAGCAGTTTCGCGGGCGATGAGCAGTTCTTC. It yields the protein CASSFAGDEQFF.

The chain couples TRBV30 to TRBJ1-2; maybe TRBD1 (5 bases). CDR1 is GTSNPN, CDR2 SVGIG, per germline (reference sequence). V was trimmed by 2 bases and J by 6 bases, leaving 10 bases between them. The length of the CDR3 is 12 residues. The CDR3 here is CAWSPSGDGYTF. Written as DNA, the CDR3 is TGTGCCTGGAGTCCTTCGGGGGATGGCTACACCTTC. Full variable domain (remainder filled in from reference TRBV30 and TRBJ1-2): SQTIHQWPATLVQPVGSPLSLECTVEGTSNPNLYWYRQAAGRGLQLLFYSVGIGQISSEVPQNLSASRPQDRQFILSSKKLLLSDSGFYLCAWSPSGDGYTFGSGTRLTVV.

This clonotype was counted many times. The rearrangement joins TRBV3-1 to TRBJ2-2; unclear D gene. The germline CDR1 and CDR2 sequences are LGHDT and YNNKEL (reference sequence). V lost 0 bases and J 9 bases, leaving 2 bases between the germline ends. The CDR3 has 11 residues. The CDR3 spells CASSQDRELFF. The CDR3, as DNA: TGTGCCAGCAGCCAAGATAGGGAGCTGTTTTTT.

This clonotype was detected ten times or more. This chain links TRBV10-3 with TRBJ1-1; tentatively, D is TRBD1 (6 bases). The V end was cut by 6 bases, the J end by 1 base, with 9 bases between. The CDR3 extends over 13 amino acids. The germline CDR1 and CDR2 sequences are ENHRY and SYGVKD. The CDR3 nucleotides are TGTGCCATCAGGGTGGGACAGAACACTGAAGCTTTCTTT. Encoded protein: CAIRVGQNTEAFF.

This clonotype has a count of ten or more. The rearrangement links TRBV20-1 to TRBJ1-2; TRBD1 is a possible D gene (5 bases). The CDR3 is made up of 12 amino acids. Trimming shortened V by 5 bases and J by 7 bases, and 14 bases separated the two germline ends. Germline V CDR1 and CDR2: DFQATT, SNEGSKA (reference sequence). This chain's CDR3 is CSASGGGFGYTF. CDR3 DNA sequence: TGCAGTGCTTCTGGGGGGGGATTTGGCTACACCTTC.